Presented here are 28 T cell receptor beta chains from one specimen sequenced in a study of control samples from healthy donors and cancer patients. The repertoire was sequenced with immunoSEQ multiplex PCR; TCRdb's copy has only in-frame clones and lacks some. Here the sample spans 150,000 to 200,000 clones, roughly 94% being singletons. The specimen was PBMCs. The origin of the receptors is a man aged 60 to 75 with colorectal cancer.

This clone was seen only once. The DNA for the CDR3 is TGTGCCAGTAGTCCCCCCGGGGGCCCCTGGGGTGAAAAACTGTTTTTT. This encodes CASSPPGGPWGEKLFF. V and J are TRBV19 and TRBJ1-4, with a tentative D call TRBD1 (6 bases). The CDR3 covers 16 residues. Per the germline V gene, CDR1 is LNHDA and CDR2 is SQIVND (reference sequence). V was shortened by 5 bases and J by 7 bases, with 20 bases between the two germline ends.

This clone was seen just once. J is TRBJ1-1 and V is TRBV18, with 8 bases that match TRBD1. CDR1 is KGHSH, CDR2 LQKENI, per germline. The CDR3 is 16 amino acids. J was trimmed by 8 bases and V by 3 bases; bases with no gene match: 14. The CDR3 DNA sequence: TGTGCCAGCTCACCCCGACCCGCAGGGGGCGTTACGGAAGCTTTCTTT. Its translation is CASSPRPAGGVTEAFF.

The chain uses TRBV11-1 and TRBJ2-7; TRBD1 matches at 8 bases. CDR1 is SGHAT and CDR2 is FQDESV in the germline V gene (reference sequence). This CDR3 comprises 15 residues. V shed 1 base, J shed 1 base, and the junction held 3 bases outside the gene matches. Written as DNA, the CDR3 is TGTGCCAGCAGCTTAGGCCAGGGGGCATCCTACGAGCAGTACTTC. This codes for CASSLGQGASYEQYF. Drawing the rest from reference TRBV11-1 and TRBJ2-7, the complete variable domain is EAEVAQSPRYKITEKSQAVAFWCDPISGHATLYWYRQILGQGPELLVQFQDESVVDDSQLPKDRFSAERLKGVDSTLKIQPAELGDSAMYLCASSLGQGASYEQYFGPGTRLTVT.

The chain uses TRBV6-4 and TRBJ2-7; 7 positions match TRBD1. Germline trimming cut 1 base from V and 0 bases from J; bases unmatched to any gene: 6. Germline CDR1 and CDR2: MRHNA and SNTAGT. The CDR3 has 16 amino acids. The CDR3 nucleotides are TGTGCCAGCAGTGACTGCAGGACAGGAATCTCCTACGAGCAGTACTTC. Its protein is CASSDCRTGISYEQYF.

The rearrangement joins TRBV9 to TRBJ2-2, with TRBD2 matching over 8 bases. V lost 4 bases, J lost 3 bases, and 2 bases stayed unmatched. The V gene's germline CDR1 is SGDLS and CDR2 YYNGEE. This CDR3 has 14 amino acids. CDR3 bases: TGTGCCAGCAGCTCTAGCGGGTACACCGGGGAGCTGTTTTTT. This translates into CASSSSGYTGELFF.

The chain carries TRBV5-6 and TRBJ1-4, with 8 bases fitting TRBD1. V was clipped by 4 bases and J by 3 bases; unmatched bases: 5. Germline CDR1 is SGHDT and CDR2 is YYEEEE. This CDR3 is 15 amino acids long. The DNA of the CDR3 is TGTGCCAGCAGCAAGACAGGGGCCGCTAATGAAAAACTGTTTTTT. It specifies CASSKTGAANEKLFF.

The chain recombines TRBV6-5 with TRBJ1-4, with D tentatively TRBD1 (5 bases). V lost 4 bases to trimming and J lost 8 bases, with 17 bases between them. Germline loops: CDR1 MNHEY, CDR2 SVGAGI. The CDR3 consists of 15 residues. The CDR3 bases are TGTGCCAGCAGTTTATCCGGGGCGAAAGAGGAAAAACTGTTTTTT. Encoded protein: CASSLSGAKEEKLFF.

The rearrangement uses TRBV5-4 and TRBJ1-6; D possibly corresponds to TRBD1 (5 bases). The CDR3 extends over 15 amino acids. The germline CDR1 and CDR2 sequences are SGHNT and YYREEE (reference sequence). Trimming removed 4 bases from V and 3 bases from J, with 11 bases in between. The CDR3 here is CASSPQGVYNSPLHF. The CDR3 nucleotides read TGTGCCAGCAGCCCTCAAGGGGTCTATAATTCACCCCTCCACTTT.

This chain connects TRBV7-9 to TRBJ2-1; D is tentatively TRBD1 or TRBD2 (5 bases each). The CDR3 is 15 residues long. Trimming removed 5 bases from V and 0 bases from J, with 11 bases in between. CDR1 and CDR2 from the germline V gene are SEHNR and FQNEAQ (reference sequence). CDR3: CASSEGPSSYNEQFF. The DNA of the CDR3 is TGTGCCAGCAGCGAGGGACCGAGCTCCTACAATGAGCAGTTCTTC. Using reference TRBV7-9 and TRBJ2-1 for the parts outside the CDR3, the full variable domain is DTGVSQNPRHKITKRGQNVTFRCDPISEHNRLYWYRQTLGQGPEFLTYFQNEAQLEKSRLLSDRFSAERPKGSFSTLEIQRTEQGDSAMYLCASSEGPSSYNEQFFGPGTRLTVL.

In this sample, this clone turned up once. The V call is TRBV5-1, the J call TRBJ1-5, with D possibly being TRBD1 (5 bases). The germline V gene has CDR1 SGHRS and CDR2 YFSETQ. The CDR3 is 16 residues long. V was trimmed by 4 bases and J by 2 bases, leaving 16 bases between them. The CDR3 spells CASSPGTRGGNQPQHF. The CDR3 nucleotides read TGCGCCAGCAGCCCGGGGACCCGGGGCGGCAATCAGCCCCAGCATTTT.

This clone has just one count. This chain links TRBV24-1 with TRBJ1-2, with TRBD1 matching over 7 bases. The CDR3 sequence is 16 residues long. V dropped 4 bases and J dropped 3; count of bases not matched to a gene: 10. From germline, CDR1 is KGHDR and CDR2 SFDVKD. The CDR3 sequence: CATSDQRQGADYGYTF. The CDR3 coding sequence is TGTGCCACCAGTGACCAGAGACAGGGCGCGGACTATGGCTACACCTTC.

The chain uses TRBV5-1 and TRBJ1-5; 7 positions match TRBD1. Germline CDR1 and CDR2: SGHRS and YFSETQ. This CDR3 has 15 residues. V trimming: 0 bases; J trimming: 5 bases; junction bases outside the gene matches: 5. CDR3 region: CASSLGQGSDQPQHF. CDR3 bases: TGCGCCAGCAGCTTGGGACAGGGATCGGATCAGCCCCAGCATTTT.

On this clone: The same CDR3 can be traced to other DNA sequences in this sample. The chain couples TRBV28 to TRBJ1-2; unclear D gene. Germline CDR1 is MDHEN and CDR2 is SYDVKM. This CDR3 spans 14 amino acids. Trimming pared 1 base from V and 1 base from J, leaving 7 bases between. CDR3 protein: CASSLSGVNYGYTF. CDR3 bases: TGTGCCAGCAGTTTATCCGGAGTTAACTATGGCTACACCTTC.

The V call is TRBV6-5, the J call TRBJ2-5; 11 bases agree with TRBD2. The CDR3 spans 15 residues. Germline V lookup: CDR1 MNHEY, CDR2 SVGAGI. V lost 7 bases and J lost 2; bases outside the gene matches: 6. CDR3: CASISGGAVQETQYF. The CDR3 DNA follows: TGTGCCAGCATTAGCGGGGGGGCCGTACAAGAGACCCAGTACTTC.

The genes are TRBV5-1 and TRBJ2-7; the D gene is possibly TRBD1 (5 bases). Between the trimmed V and J ends, which lost 5 bases and 5 bases, there was a span of 17 bases. CDR1 and CDR2 (germline): SGHRS, YFSETQ. The CDR3 length is 14 residues. The CDR3 nucleotides are TGCGCCAGCAGTTATACAGGATTCATCAACGAGCAGTACTTC. Translated: CASSYTGFINEQYF.

J is TRBJ2-5 and V is TRBV6-2 or TRBV6-3; 8 bases align to TRBD2. The germline V gene has CDR1 MNHEY and CDR2 SVGEGT. This CDR3 spans 16 amino acids. Germline trimming cut 2 bases from V and 3 bases from J; bases unmatched to any gene: 8. The CDR3 protein is CASSYVPSGGKETQYF. The DNA of the CDR3 is TGTGCCAGCAGTTACGTCCCGTCGGGGGGGAAAGAGACCCAGTACTTC.

The rearrangement links TRBV6-5 to TRBJ2-6; a weak D match, TRBD1 (6 bases). V was pared by 6 bases and J by 2 bases, with 11 bases between. CDR3 length equals 15 residues. Per germline, CDR1 MNHEY and CDR2 SVGAGI. CDR3 sequence (DNA): TGTGCCAGCAGCGATTCAGGGGCTGGGGCCAACGTCCTGACTTTC. It specifies CASSDSGAGANVLTF.

V is TRBV7-9 and J is TRBJ2-7, with unresolved D. Trimming left V 1 base short and J 0 bases short, with 10 bases between. The CDR3 loop spans 15 amino acids. Germline CDR1 is SEHNR and CDR2 is FQNEAQ (reference sequence). Here the CDR3 DNA reads TGTGCCAGCAGCTTAGTTCTCAGTAGCTCCTACGAGCAGTACTTC. Protein product: CASSLVLSSSYEQYF.

CDR3 amino acids: CASRGEGNQPQHF. DNA of the CDR3: TGTGCCAGCAGAGGGGAGGGCAATCAGCCCCAGCATTTT. J is TRBJ1-5 and V is TRBV12-3 or TRBV12-4, with D perhaps TRBD1 (5 bases). This CDR3 has 13 residues. The V end was cut by 6 bases, the J end by 2 bases, with 8 bases between.

The chain employs TRBV5-1 and TRBJ1-6; a possible D gene is TRBD1 (6 bases). V lost 2 bases to trimming and J lost 10 bases, with 16 bases between them. This CDR3 comprises 15 residues. CDR1 and CDR2 (germline): SGHRS, YFSETQ. CDR3 loop: CASSLGTISGSPLHF. The CDR3 nucleotides are TGCGCCAGCAGCTTAGGGACAATAAGCGGGTCACCCCTCCACTTT.

The genes are TRBV7-9 and TRBJ2-2, with TRBD2 matching over 7 bases. The V segment lost 6 bases and the J segment 4 bases; nucleotides outside the gene matches: 8. CDR1 and CDR2 from the germline V gene are SEHNR and FQNEAQ (reference sequence). The CDR3 contains 15 residues. The CDR3 DNA follows: TGTGCCAGCAGTCGGGGGGAGCCGAGCACCGGGGAGCTGTTTTTT. Translated, it gives CASSRGEPSTGELFF.

The chain combines TRBV18 with TRBJ1-1; D not resolved. CDR1 is KGHSH and CDR2 is LQKENI in the germline V gene. The V gene lost 3 bases and the J gene lost 2 bases, with 7 bases spanning the gap. This CDR3 is 13 amino acids long. This CDR3 reads CASSPNLNTEAFF. CDR3 nucleotides: TGTGCCAGCTCACCTAACCTCAACACTGAAGCTTTCTTT.

The chain couples TRBV6-5 to TRBJ1-2; D is uncertain. Trimming took 0 bases from V and 4 from J, leaving 6 bases between them. The germline V gene has CDR1 MNHEY and CDR2 SVGAGI. The CDR3 length is 13 residues. The CDR3 DNA reads TGTGCCAGCAGTTACTCCCCGGGCTATGGCTACACCTTC. The encoded protein is CASSYSPGYGYTF.

This clone appeared once. The rearrangement joins TRBV30 to TRBJ1-2; no firm D call. This CDR3 comprises 13 residues. The germline gives CDR1 GTSNPN, CDR2 SVGIG (reference sequence). V gave up 4 bases and J gave up 7 bases, with 16 bases separating them. CDR3 bases: TGTGCCTGGAACCGGGATACCCTTCGTGGCTACACCTTC. Translating it yields CAWNRDTLRGYTF.

Worth noting for this clone: Other DNA sequences of this sample code for an identical CDR3. The CDR3 bases are TGTGCCAGCAGCTTAGGGACAGGAGGGGATACGCAGTATTTT. Amino acid sequence: CASSLGTGGDTQYF. This sequence joins TRBV11-2 and TRBJ2-3; possibly TRBD1 for D (7 bases). The germline CDR1 and CDR2 sequences are SGHAT and FQNNGV. V lost 1 base to trimming and J lost 6 bases, with 11 bases between them. CDR3 length equals 14 residues. Using reference TRBV11-2 and TRBJ2-3 for the parts outside the CDR3, the full variable domain is EAGVAQSPRYKIIEKRQSVAFWCNPISGHATLYWYQQILGQGPKLLIQFQNNGVVDDSQLPKDRFSAERLKGVDSTLKIQPAKLEDSAVYLCASSLGTGGDTQYFGPGTRLTVL.

This sequence joins TRBV5-5 and TRBJ1-1; D unclear. Per the germline V gene, CDR1 is SGHKS and CDR2 is YYEKEE (reference sequence). This CDR3 contains 14 residues. V was cut by 0 bases and J by 10 bases, with 16 bases left in between. The CDR3 loop reads CASSLEFSSLGAFF. DNA for the CDR3: TGTGCCAGCAGCTTGGAGTTTTCCTCCCTGGGAGCTTTCTTT.

This clone was detected only once. V gene TRBV5-1 combines with J gene TRBJ1-3; D may be TRBD1 (5 bases). V lost 0 bases and J lost 0, with 13 bases in between. Germline CDR1 SGHRS, CDR2 YFSETQ. The CDR3 has 17 residues. For the CDR3, the DNA is TGCGCCAGCAGCTTGGACGGCAGGGATTTCTCTGGAAACACCATATATTTT. This encodes CASSLDGRDFSGNTIYF.

This clone was counted a single time. The chain links TRBV7-9 to TRBJ2-7, with D uncertain. Trimming cost V 2 bases and J 3 bases, with 5 bases left between them. CDR1 SEHNR and CDR2 FQNEAQ come from the germline V gene (reference sequence). CDR3 size: 12 residues. The CDR3 DNA sequence: TGTGCCAGCAGCTTACAAAGCTACGAGCAGTACTTC. Encoded protein: CASSLQSYEQYF. Drawing the rest from reference TRBV7-9 and TRBJ2-7, the complete variable domain is DTGVSQNPRHKITKRGQNVTFRCDPISEHNRLYWYRQTLGQGPEFLTYFQNEAQLEKSRLLSDRFSAERPKGSFSTLEIQRTEQGDSAMYLCASSLQSYEQYFGPGTRLTVT.